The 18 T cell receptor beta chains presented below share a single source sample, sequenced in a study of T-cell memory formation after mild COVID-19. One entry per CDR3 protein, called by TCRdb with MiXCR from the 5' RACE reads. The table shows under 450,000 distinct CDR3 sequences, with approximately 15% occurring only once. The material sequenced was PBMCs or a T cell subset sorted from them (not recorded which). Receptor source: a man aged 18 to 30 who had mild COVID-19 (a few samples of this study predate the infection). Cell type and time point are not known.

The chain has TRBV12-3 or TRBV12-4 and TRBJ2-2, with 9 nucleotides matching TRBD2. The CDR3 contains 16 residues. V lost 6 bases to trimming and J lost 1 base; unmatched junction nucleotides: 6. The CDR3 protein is CASRLPSGENTGELFF. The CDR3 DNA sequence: TGTGCCAGCAGGTTACCTAGCGGGGAGAACACCGGGGAGCTGTTTTTT.

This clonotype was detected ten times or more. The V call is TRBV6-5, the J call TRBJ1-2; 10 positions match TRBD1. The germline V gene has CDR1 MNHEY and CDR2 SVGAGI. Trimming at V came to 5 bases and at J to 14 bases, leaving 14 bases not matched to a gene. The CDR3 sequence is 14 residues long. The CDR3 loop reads CASSEQGTGERGTF. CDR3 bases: TGTGCCAGCAGTGAACAAGGGACAGGGGAGAGGGGGACCTTC.

This chain's CDR3 is CSARDSKGVTEAFF. For the CDR3, the DNA is TGCAGTGCTAGAGATAGCAAGGGCGTCACTGAAGCTTTCTTT. The chain has TRBV20-1 and TRBJ1-1, with D hard to call. The CDR3 is 14 residues long. The ends were cut back, 0 bases at V and 4 bases at J, with 12 bases in the middle. Germline V gene lookup returns CDR1 DFQATT and CDR2 SNEGSKA (reference sequence).

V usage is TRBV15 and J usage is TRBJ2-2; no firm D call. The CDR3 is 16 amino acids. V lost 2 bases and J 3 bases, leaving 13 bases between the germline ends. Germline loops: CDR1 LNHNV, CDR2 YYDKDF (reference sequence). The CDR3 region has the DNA TGTGCCACCAGCAGACAGAGACCAACTCACACCGGGGAGCTGTTTTTT. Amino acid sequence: CATSRQRPTHTGELFF. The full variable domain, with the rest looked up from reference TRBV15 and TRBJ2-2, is DAMVIQNPRYQVTQFGKPVTLSCSQTLNHNVMYWYQQKSSQAPKLLFHYYDKDFNNEADTPDNFQSRRPNTSFCFLDIRSPGLGDTAMYLCATSRQRPTHTGELFFGEGSRLTVL.

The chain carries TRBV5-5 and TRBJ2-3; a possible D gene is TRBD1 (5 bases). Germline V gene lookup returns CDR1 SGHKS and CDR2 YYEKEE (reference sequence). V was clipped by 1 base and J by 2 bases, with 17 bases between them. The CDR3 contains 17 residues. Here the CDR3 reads CASSLSLRAEYTDTQYF. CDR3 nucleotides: TGTGCCAGCAGCTTGTCTCTCAGGGCAGAGTACACAGATACGCAGTATTTT.

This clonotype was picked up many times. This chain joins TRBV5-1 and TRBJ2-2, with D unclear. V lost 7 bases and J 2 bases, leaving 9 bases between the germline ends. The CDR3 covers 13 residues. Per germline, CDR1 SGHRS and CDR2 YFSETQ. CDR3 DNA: TGCGCCAGCGGAGACCCTAACACCGGGGAGCTGTTTTTT. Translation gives CASGDPNTGELFF.

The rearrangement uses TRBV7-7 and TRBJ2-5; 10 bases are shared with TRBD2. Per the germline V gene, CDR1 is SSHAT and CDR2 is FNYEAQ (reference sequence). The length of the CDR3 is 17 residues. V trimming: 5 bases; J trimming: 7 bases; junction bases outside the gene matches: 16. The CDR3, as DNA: TGTGCCAGCAGCGATGGGTCCACTAGCGGGGTCTCGGTGACCCAGTACTTC. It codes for CASSDGSTSGVSVTQYF.

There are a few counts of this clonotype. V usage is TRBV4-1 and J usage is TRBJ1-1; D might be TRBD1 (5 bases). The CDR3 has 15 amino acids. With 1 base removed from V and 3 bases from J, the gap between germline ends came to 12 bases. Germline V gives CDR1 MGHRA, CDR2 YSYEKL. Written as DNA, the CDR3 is TGCGCCAGCAGCCAAGTGTGGGGGTTGGACACTGAAGCTTTCTTT. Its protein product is CASSQVWGLDTEAFF.

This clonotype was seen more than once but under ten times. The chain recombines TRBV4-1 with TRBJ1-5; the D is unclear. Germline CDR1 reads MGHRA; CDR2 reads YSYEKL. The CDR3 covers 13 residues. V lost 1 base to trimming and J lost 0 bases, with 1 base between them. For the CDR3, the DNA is TGCGCCAGCAGCCAAGCTAGCAATCAGCCCCAGCATTTT. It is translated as CASSQASNQPQHF.

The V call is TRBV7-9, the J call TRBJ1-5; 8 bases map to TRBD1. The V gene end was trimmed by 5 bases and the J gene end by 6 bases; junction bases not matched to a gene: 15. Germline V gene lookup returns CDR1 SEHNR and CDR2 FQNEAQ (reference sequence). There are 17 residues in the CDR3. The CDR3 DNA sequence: TGTGCCAGCAGCCCCGGGACAGGTGTAATAGCGAGTCAGCCCCAGCATTTT. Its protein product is CASSPGTGVIASQPQHF. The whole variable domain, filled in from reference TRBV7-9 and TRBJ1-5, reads DTGVSQNPRHKITKRGQNVTFRCDPISEHNRLYWYRQTLGQGPEFLTYFQNEAQLEKSRLLSDRFSAERPKGSFSTLEIQRTEQGDSAMYLCASSPGTGVIASQPQHFGDGTRLSIL.

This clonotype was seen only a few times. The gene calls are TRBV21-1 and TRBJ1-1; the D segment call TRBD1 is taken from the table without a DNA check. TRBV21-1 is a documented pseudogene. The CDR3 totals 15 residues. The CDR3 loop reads CASKLGKTGVEGAFF. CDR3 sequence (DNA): TGTGCCAGCAAACTGGGGAAGACAGGGGTCGAGGGAGCTTTCTTT.

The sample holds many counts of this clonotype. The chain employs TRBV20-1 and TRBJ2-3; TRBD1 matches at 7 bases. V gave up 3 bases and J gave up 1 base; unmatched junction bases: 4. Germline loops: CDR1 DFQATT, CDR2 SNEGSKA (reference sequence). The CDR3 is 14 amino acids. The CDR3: CSARTGIGTDTQYF. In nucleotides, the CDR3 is TGCAGTGCTAGGACAGGGATCGGCACAGATACGCAGTATTTT.

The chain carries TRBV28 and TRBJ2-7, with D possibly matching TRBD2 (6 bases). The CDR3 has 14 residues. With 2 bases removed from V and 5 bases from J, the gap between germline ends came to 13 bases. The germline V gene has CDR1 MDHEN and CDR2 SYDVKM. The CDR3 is CASSLGRRVDEQYV. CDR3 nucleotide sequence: TGTGCCAGCAGTTTAGGGAGGAGGGTCGACGAGCAGTACGTC.

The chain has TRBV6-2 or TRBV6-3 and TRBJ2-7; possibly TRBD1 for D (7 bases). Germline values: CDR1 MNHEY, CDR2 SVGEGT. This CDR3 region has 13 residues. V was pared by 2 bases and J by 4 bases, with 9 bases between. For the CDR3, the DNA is TGTGCCAGCAGTTACGCAGGGGGGTACGAGCAGTACTTC. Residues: CASSYAGGYEQYF.

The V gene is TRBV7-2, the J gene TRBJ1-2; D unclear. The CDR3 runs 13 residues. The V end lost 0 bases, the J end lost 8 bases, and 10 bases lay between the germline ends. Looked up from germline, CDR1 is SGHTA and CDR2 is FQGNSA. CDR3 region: CASSLARVGGYTF. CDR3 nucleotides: TGTGCCAGCAGCTTAGCGCGTGTTGGAGGCTACACCTTC.

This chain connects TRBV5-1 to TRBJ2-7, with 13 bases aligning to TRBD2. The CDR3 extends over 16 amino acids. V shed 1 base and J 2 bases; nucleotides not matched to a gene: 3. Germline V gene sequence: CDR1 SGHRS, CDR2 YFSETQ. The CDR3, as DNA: TGCGCCAGCAGCTTGTCACTAGCGGGGGGGGCCTACGAGCAGTACGTC. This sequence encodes CASSLSLAGGAYEQYV.

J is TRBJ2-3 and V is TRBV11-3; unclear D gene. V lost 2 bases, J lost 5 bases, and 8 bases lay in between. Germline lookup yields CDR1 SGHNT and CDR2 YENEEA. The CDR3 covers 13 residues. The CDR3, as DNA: TGTGCCAGCAGCTTAAATTTCGAAGATACGCAGTATTTT. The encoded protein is CASSLNFEDTQYF.

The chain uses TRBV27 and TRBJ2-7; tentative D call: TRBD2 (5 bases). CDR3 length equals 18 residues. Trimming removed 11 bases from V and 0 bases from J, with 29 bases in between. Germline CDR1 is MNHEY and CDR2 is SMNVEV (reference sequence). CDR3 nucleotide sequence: TGTGCCGCGCGGCCGTTAGAGCGGACGGCAGGCAGCTCCTACGAGCAGTACGTC. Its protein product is CAARPLERTAGSSYEQYV.